Listed below are T cell receptor beta chains from one sample, sequenced in a study of shared clonotypes between healthy human individuals. TCRdb's table, derived via immunoSEQ multiplex PCR, lists solely in-frame clones and lacks some. This sample has about 2.1 million clones, with just over 90% found just once. What was sequenced was naive CD8+ T cells from PBMCs. The receptors shown here come from a man between 18 and 29 years old in good health. Some clones in this sample may be carry-over from other donors' samples. CDR3s leave out the opening cysteine and the closing phenylalanine or tryptophan.

>TRBJ2-3|TRBV2|12
ATLREPYTDTQY
>TRBJ2-1|TRBV6-5|10
ASRTAGGNQF
>TRBJ1-1|TRBV11-1|11
ASSALGGKASF
>TRBJ1-2|TRBV27|12
ASRPQGFSYGYT
>TRBJ1-5|TRBV27|12
ASSLSTGLQPQH
>TRBJ2-3|TRBV9|15
ASSVDAGELFTDTQY
>TRBJ2-3|TRBV14|15
ASSQGLAVYSTDTQY
>TRBJ2-7|TRBV10-3|11
AISESLGKEQY
>TRBJ2-1|TRBV7-9|14
ASSAPSGSSYNEQF
>TRBJ2-1|TRBV27|13
ASTPLNHLVYEQF
>TRBJ2-6|TRBV2|12
ASSETGWANVLT
>TRBJ2-3|TRBV28|13
ASSFRDRLTDTQY
>TRBJ2-1|TRBV30|13
AWSGGLHSYNEQF
>TRBJ2-6|TRBV9|12
ASSSFIGANVLT
>TRBJ2-7|TRBV19|13
ASSMWLAGAYEQY
>TRBJ2-3|TRBV10-3|14
AISLGPGQAADTQY
>TRBJ1-4|TRBV18|14
ASSPDLGRVEEKLF
>TRBJ2-7|TRBV27|11
ASSPSAISEQY
>TRBJ1-1|TRBV7-6|10
ASSLVSSEAF
>TRBJ2-3|TRBV7-6|16
ASSYDPQPTAKADTQY
>TRBJ2-5|TRBV7-9|15
ASSLVSEREGRETQY
>TRBJ2-7|TRBV9|11
ASSVWGSGEQY
>TRBJ2-7|TRBV2|12
ASSLRVATYEQY
>TRBJ2-7|TRBV7-8|15
ASSLVGGVVRTYEQY
>TRBJ2-6|TRBV27|14
ASSLYSGRGANVLT
>TRBJ2-2|TRBV9|15
ASSVGRQAQNTGELF
>TRBJ2-2|TRBV4-2|14
ASSHPGTPTTGELF
>TRBJ2-1|TRBV27|15
ASSSSGGTGHYNEQF
>NA|TRBV29-1|12
SVGEGLVFYEQY
>TRBJ1-2|TRBV9|13
ASSEFSQINSGYT
>TRBJ2-7|TRBV4-3|13
ASSQEGQGIYEQY
>TRBJ1-2|TRBV6-5|13
ASSYGGGGAGGYT
>TRBJ2-5|TRBV13|12
ASSPTDGQETQY
>TRBJ2-7|TRBV6-5|12
ASSPRDYLYEQY
>TRBJ2-7|TRBV11-2|12
ASSLAGGPGEQY
>TRBJ2-5|TRBV19|12
ASSIEQNQETQY
>TRBJ2-7|TRBV29-1|10
SQRWDTYEQY
>TRBJ2-7|TRBV7-3|11
ASSLTPTREQY
>TRBJ2-3|TRBV6-4|14
ASSAVGLGIADTQY
>TRBJ1-5|TRBV7-8|13
ASSLEGRSNQPQH
>TRBJ2-3|TRBV28|10
ASSFSGVKQY
>TRBJ2-7|TRBV28|12
ASRTLAAPYEQY
>TRBJ1-3|TRBV6-5|12
ASSYRVGGNTIY
>TRBJ2-3|TRBV11-1|15
ASSVGRALRRTDTQY
>TRBJ2-7|TRBV28|9
ASSQSNEQY
>TRBJ2-5|TRBV9|13
ASSDRKLGGETQY
>TRBJ1-1|TRBV7-6|11
ASSTGPYTEAF